This TCR beta chain comes out of a study of vaccination effects on CD4 cells after COVID-19. Germline V gene sequence: CDR1 SGHTA, CDR2 FQGNSA. V lost 3 bases to trimming and J lost 0 bases, with 12 bases between them. The CDR3 spans 16 residues. TCRdb keeps only in-frame clones here, not all; method: immunoSEQ multiplex PCR. The table records some 59,000 clones, 80% to 85% of them present only once. A few counts support this clone. As yet, its antigen is unknown. In the ViraFEST assay, antigen-specific CD4+ clonotypes were identified by expansion after peptide-pool stimulation. Subsequent to a culture period of 10 days, CD4+ T cells were isolated. Nucleocapsid antibodies were negative in the vaccine recipients, who had never had SARS-CoV-2 infection.

This rearrangement joins TRBV7-2 to TRBJ1-3; D possibly corresponds to TRBD1 (5 bases). This specimen consisted of CD4+ T cells from PBMCs cultured with HCoV-229E spike peptides, obtained before COVID-19 vaccination. This sequence was found in a human donor who received a COVID-19 vaccine. The chain's CDR3 is CASSLSGGNSGNTIYF. DNA for the CDR3: TGTGCCAGCAGCTTGTCGGGGGGTAACTCTGGAAACACCATATATTTT.